Sequencing of this T cell receptor beta chain was carried out in a study of T cells in Graves' hyperthyroidism and ophthalmopathy. Notes on the study in general: The blood repertoire included most of the expanded thyroid clonotypes above 0.001.

This clonotype has a count of ten or more. Its antigen is unknown. CDR3 size: 12 residues. Germline lookup yields CDR1 ENHRY and CDR2 SYGVKD. Trimming shortened V by 10 bases and J by 11 bases, and 20 bases separated the two germline ends. Stable Graves' hyperthyroidism denoted no ophthalmopathy progression over 18 months. Diagnoses were established using clinical symptoms, serum thyroxine and TRAb, thyroid ultrasound and orbital computed tomography. TCR beta CDR3 regions were amplified from RNA transcripts. First-round RT-PCR of the TCR CDR3 relied on the HTBI primer set. TCRdb processed the multiplex PCR reads anew with MiXCR; each CDR3 protein has one entry. The profile shows 600,000 or so distinct CDR3 sequences, 46% of them singletons.

The sequence was collected from a woman under 30 with Graves' hyperthyroidism. Sequencing was performed on peripheral blood or thyroid tissue (not recorded which). The chain joins TRBV10-3 to TRBJ1-1; D possibly corresponds to TRBD1 (5 bases). The CDR3 DNA reads TGTGCCACCTCCCCGGGAGGGGTGTTCGCTTTCTTT. Encoded protein: CATSPGGVFAFF.